Each of the 17 T cell receptor beta chains below was sequenced from the same sample in a study of identical twins. MiXCR, applied by TCRdb to the 5' RACE reads, yields one record per CDR3 protein. Counted here are more than 400,000 distinct CDR3 sequences, roughly 15% occurring once; the ten biggest clones make up around 0.4%. Separately, the same data were catalogued under a study of yellow fever vaccine responses in identical twins.

Material: CD4+ T cells sorted from blood. Every receptor here comes from a woman in her late teens or twenties in good health.

The rearrangement uses TRBV5-1 and TRBJ2-7; 8 bases are a match to TRBD2. Germline CDR1 is SGHRS and CDR2 is YFSETQ. This CDR3 has 16 amino acids. Trimming at V came to 4 bases and at J to 12 bases, leaving 21 bases not matched to a gene. CDR3 sequence (DNA): TGCGCCAGCAGCCCTCGAGCGGGGGCTCTCTCCGGGCGGCCGTACTTC. This translates into CASSPRAGALSGRPYF.

This clonotype occurred a few times. The chain couples TRBV15 to TRBJ2-1; the match to TRBD1 covers 9 bases. Germline assignment: CDR1 LNHNV and CDR2 YYDKDF (reference sequence). The CDR3 length is 15 residues. V gave up 2 bases and J gave up 6 bases; unmatched junction bases: 5. The CDR3 here is CATSRPGTGINEQFF. CDR3 in DNA: TGTGCCACCAGCAGACCCGGGACAGGGATCAATGAGCAGTTCTTC.

This clonotype was seen many times. This rearrangement joins TRBV6-1 to TRBJ1-1, with 12 bases matching TRBD1. The CDR3 contains 13 residues. The junction had 6 bases not matched to a gene; V was cut back by 5 bases and J by 11 bases. Germline V gene lookup returns CDR1 MNHNS and CDR2 SASEGT. CDR3 sequence: CASSPGTGGSAFF. The CDR3 nucleotides are TGTGCCAGCAGTCCGGGGACAGGGGGCTCCGCTTTCTTT.

The chain employs TRBV28 and TRBJ2-7; TRBD1 is a possible D gene (6 bases). V was trimmed by 4 bases and J by 7 bases, leaving 17 bases between them. Germline CDR1 reads MDHEN; CDR2 reads SYDVKM. The CDR3 length is 14 residues. The chain's CDR3 is CASSYVNRVGEQYV. DNA for the CDR3: TGTGCCAGCAGTTATGTGAACAGGGTTGGGGAGCAGTACGTC.

The V call is TRBV27, the J call TRBJ2-1, with TRBD2 identical over 12 bases. The CDR3 is made up of 21 amino acids. The germline V gene encodes CDR1 MNHEY and CDR2 SMNVEV (reference sequence). V lost 2 bases and J lost 0; bases outside the gene matches: 14. CDR3 region: CASSLGPYTSGRTASYNEQFF. CDR3 bases: TGTGCCAGCAGTTTAGGCCCCTACACTAGCGGGAGGACGGCCTCCTACAATGAGCAGTTCTTC.

The chain recombines TRBV10-3 with TRBJ2-1; TRBD1 aligns across 9 bases. V shed 5 bases and J 9 bases; nucleotides not matched to a gene: 14. Germline V gives CDR1 ENHRY, CDR2 SYGVKD. CDR3 size: 16 residues. CDR3 region: CAISRPGTGRYGEQFF. The DNA of the CDR3 is TGTGCCATCAGTCGCCCCGGGACAGGGCGGTACGGTGAGCAGTTCTTC.

V is TRBV5-1 and J is TRBJ2-5; 11 bases match TRBD2. CDR1 SGHRS and CDR2 YFSETQ come from the germline V gene. V was pared by 0 bases and J by 5 bases, with 6 bases of the junction left unmatched. The CDR3 runs 16 residues. The CDR3 nucleotides are TGCGCCAGCAGCTTGGAGACTAGCGGGGTAGGGGAGACCCAGTACTTC. This sequence encodes CASSLETSGVGETQYF.

This clonotype was picked up a small number of times. The chain carries TRBV7-9 and TRBJ1-4; no clear D gene. This CDR3 spans 11 amino acids. Germline-derived CDR1 and CDR2 are SEHNR and FQNEAQ (reference sequence). V lost 5 bases, J lost 7 bases, and 5 bases lay in between. CDR3: CASSRAEKLFF. The DNA of the CDR3 is TGTGCCAGCAGCAGGGCTGAAAAACTGTTTTTT.

This clonotype was counted a few times. The genes are TRBV29-1 and TRBJ2-3, with 11 positions matching TRBD1. This CDR3 contains 15 residues. After removal of 6 bases from V and 0 bases from J, the junction contained 5 bases not matched to a gene. Germline assignment: CDR1 SQVTM and CDR2 ANQGSEA. CDR3 region: CSVQGTGGSTDTQYF. The CDR3, as DNA: TGCAGCGTACAAGGGACAGGGGGGAGCACAGATACGCAGTATTTT.

This clonotype was recorded a few times. CDR3 DNA sequence: TGTGCCAGCAGTCGAGCGGGAAAGGCAACAGATACGCAGTATTTT. Translated, it gives CASSRAGKATDTQYF. The V call is TRBV12-3 or TRBV12-4, the J call TRBJ2-3; 7 nucleotides match TRBD2. Trimming at V came to 5 bases and at J to 3 bases, leaving 8 bases not matched to a gene. This CDR3 comprises 15 residues.

This clonotype showed up just a few times. V is TRBV28 and J is TRBJ2-3; the match to TRBD2 covers 11 bases. The CDR3 length is 14 residues. The junction had 5 bases not matched to a gene; V was cut back by 11 bases and J by 1 base. CDR1 and CDR2 from the germline V gene are MDHEN and SYDVKM. CDR3 bases: TGTGCCGCACTGGGACTAGCGGGCACAGATACGCAGTATTTT. Translating gives CAALGLAGTDTQYF.

This clonotype has more than one count but fewer than ten. The CDR3 here is CASSFGNYGYTF. Written as DNA, the CDR3 is TGTGCCAGCAGTTTTGGGAACTATGGCTACACCTTC. The chain carries TRBV12-3 or TRBV12-4 and TRBJ1-2; D is undetermined. The CDR3 is 12 amino acids. V lost 3 bases to trimming and J lost 2 bases, with 4 bases between them.

This clonotype was recorded a few times. V is TRBV4-2 and J is TRBJ2-5; no firm D call. Trimming left V 1 base short and J 1 base short, with 7 bases between. CDR1 LGHNA and CDR2 YNFKEQ come from the germline V gene. The CDR3 extends over 14 amino acids. Here the CDR3 reads CASSQGRAQETQYF. The CDR3 bases are TGTGCCAGCAGCCAAGGCCGGGCCCAAGAGACCCAGTACTTC.

At least ten counts were recorded for this clonotype. The chain links TRBV11-1 to TRBJ1-5; the D is unclear. The CDR3 extends over 13 amino acids. V was cut by 4 bases and J by 2 bases, with 6 bases left in between. The germline CDR1 and CDR2 sequences are SGHAT and FQDESV (reference sequence). The CDR3 loop reads CASSSSGNQPQHF. CDR3 nucleotide sequence: TGTGCCAGCAGCTCATCGGGCAATCAGCCCCAGCATTTT.

This rearrangement joins TRBV24-1 to TRBJ2-1, with D perhaps matching TRBD1 or TRBD2 (7 bases each). The ends were cut back, 5 bases at V and 2 bases at J, with 12 bases in the middle. CDR3 size: 15 residues. Germline CDR1 KGHDR, CDR2 SFDVKD. CDR3 DNA: TGTGCCACCAGTGGGGAGGGGGCGACCTACAATGAGCAGTTCTTC. Translation gives CATSGEGATYNEQFF.

The table lists this clonotype with a few counts. The chain joins TRBV20-1 to TRBJ1-1; 7 nucleotides agree with TRBD1. CDR3 length: 15 amino acids. V shed 1 base, J shed 9 bases, and the junction held 14 bases outside the gene matches. Germline assignment: CDR1 DFQATT and CDR2 SNEGSKA (reference sequence). The CDR3 DNA follows: TGCAGTGCTAGAGGAAATGAAGGGGGCGAGGGACAAGCTTTCTTT. Its protein is CSARGNEGGEGQAFF.

This clonotype has a count of ten or more. The chain combines TRBV6-1 with TRBJ1-5; 9 bases align to TRBD1. This CDR3 spans 14 amino acids. With V trimmed by 8 bases and J by 5 bases, 7 bases remained unmatched. Germline V gives CDR1 MNHNS, CDR2 SASEGT. The CDR3 protein is CASSSGTGYQPQHF. The CDR3 region has the DNA TGTGCCAGCTCCTCCGGGACAGGGTATCAGCCCCAGCATTTT.